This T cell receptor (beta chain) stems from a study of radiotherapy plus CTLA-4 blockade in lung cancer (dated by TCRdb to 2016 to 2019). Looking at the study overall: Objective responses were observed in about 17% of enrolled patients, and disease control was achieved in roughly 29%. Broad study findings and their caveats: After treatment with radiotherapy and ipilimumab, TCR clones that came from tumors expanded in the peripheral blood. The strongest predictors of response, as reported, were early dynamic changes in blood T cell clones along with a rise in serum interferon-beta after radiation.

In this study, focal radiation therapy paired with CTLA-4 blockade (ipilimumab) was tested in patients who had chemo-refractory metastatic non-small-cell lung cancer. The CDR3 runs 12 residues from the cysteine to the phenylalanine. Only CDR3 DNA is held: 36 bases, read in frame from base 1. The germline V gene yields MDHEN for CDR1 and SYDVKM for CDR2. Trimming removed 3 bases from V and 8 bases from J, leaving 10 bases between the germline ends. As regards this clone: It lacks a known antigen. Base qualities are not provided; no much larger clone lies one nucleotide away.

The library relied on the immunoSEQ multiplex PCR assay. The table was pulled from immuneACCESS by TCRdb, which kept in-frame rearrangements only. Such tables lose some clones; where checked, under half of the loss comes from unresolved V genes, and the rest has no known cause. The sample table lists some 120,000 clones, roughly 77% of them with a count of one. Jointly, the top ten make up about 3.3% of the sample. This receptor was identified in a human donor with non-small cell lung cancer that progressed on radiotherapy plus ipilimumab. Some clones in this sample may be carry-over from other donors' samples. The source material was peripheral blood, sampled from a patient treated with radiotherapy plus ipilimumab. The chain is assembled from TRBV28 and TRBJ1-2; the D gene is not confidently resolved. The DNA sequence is TGTGCCAGCAGTTTGAGGGCCGGCGGCTACACCTTC. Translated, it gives CASSLRAGGYTF.